Listed here are 22 T cell receptor beta chains from one sample, sequenced in a study of vaccination and CD4 T cells after COVID-19. As for treatment: roughly ten-day PBMC culture with coronavirus spike peptide pools or control peptides (ViraFEST assay). Which antigens these TCRs recognize remains unknown. Cultured CD4+ T-cell DNA underwent Oncomine TCR Beta short-read sequencing. MiXCR, run by TCRdb on the PCR reads, gives a single entry per CDR3 protein. The table lists around 26,000 distinct CDR3 sequences, around 65% of them singletons. Specimen: CD4+ T cells from blood, cultured in vitro. Receptors originate from a human donor who had recovered from COVID-19.

This clonotype was observed once. This chain uses TRBV19 with TRBJ1-4; 11 positions agree with TRBD1. This CDR3 has 14 amino acids. From germline, CDR1 is LNHDA and CDR2 SQIVND (reference sequence). The J segment lost 10 bases and the V segment lost 6 bases, leaving 7 bases of the junction unmatched. This chain's CDR3 is CASRTDRGRRKLFF. In DNA form, the CDR3 reads TGTGCCAGTAGGACGGACAGGGGGCGCAGAAAACTGTTTTTT.

This rearrangement joins TRBV21-1 to TRBJ2-6. TRBV21-1 counts as a pseudogene. The CDR3 spans 16 residues. CDR3: CASSKGASSGANVLTF. The CDR3 nucleotides read TGTGCCAGCAGCAAAGGGGCTAGCTCTGGGGCCAACGTCCTGACTTTC.

The rearrangement joins TRBV19 to TRBJ2-5; D not resolved. V shed 5 bases and J shed 2 bases, with 9 bases lying between them. This CDR3 is built from 13 residues. Germline CDR1 and CDR2: LNHDA and SQIVND (reference sequence). The CDR3 is CASSVSRQETQYF. In DNA form, the CDR3 reads TGTGCCAGTAGTGTGTCCCGACAAGAGACCCAGTACTTC.

The gene calls are TRBV7-9 and TRBJ1-5; a weak D match, TRBD1 (6 bases). Germline CDR1 is SEHNR and CDR2 is FQNEAQ (reference sequence). The CDR3 contains 15 residues. The germline V and J ends were trimmed by 1 base and 3 bases, with 10 bases remaining between them. This chain's CDR3 is CASSLGGGFNQPQHF. In nucleotides, the CDR3 is TGTGCCAGCAGCTTAGGAGGGGGGTTCAATCAGCCCCAGCATTTT.

This clonotype was counted only a few times. V and J are TRBV15 and TRBJ1-2, with D tentatively TRBD1 (5 bases). V shed 0 bases and J shed 6 bases, with 11 bases lying between them. The CDR3 runs 14 residues. Per germline, CDR1 LNHNV and CDR2 YYDKDF (reference sequence). In DNA form, the CDR3 reads TGTGCCACCAGCAGAGATTCCAGGGTGAATGGCTACACCTTC. Translating it yields CATSRDSRVNGYTF.

The chain recombines TRBV20-1 with TRBJ1-5; tentatively, D is TRBD1 (6 bases). The V gene's germline CDR1 is DFQATT and CDR2 SNEGSKA (reference sequence). CDR3 length: 14 residues. Trimming removed 6 bases from V and 6 bases from J, with 18 bases in between. CDR3 in amino acids: CSAAMGGAGQPQHF. In nucleotides, the CDR3 is TGCAGTGCCGCAATGGGGGGGGCGGGTCAGCCCCAGCATTTT.

The chain uses TRBV6-1 and TRBJ1-5; D ambiguous. V was clipped by 7 bases and J by 1 base, with 14 bases between them. The CDR3 is 15 residues long. Per germline, CDR1 MNHNS and CDR2 SASEGT. The CDR3 DNA is TGTGCCAGCACCTCTCTCCGGGGAAGCAATCAGCCCCAGCATTTT. This gives the protein CASTSLRGSNQPQHF.

The chain combines TRBV20-1 with TRBJ2-1; D unresolved. V was pared by 6 bases and J by 11 bases, with 11 bases between. This CDR3 is built from 10 residues. Germline CDR1 reads DFQATT; CDR2 reads SNEGSKA (reference sequence). In DNA, the CDR3 is TGCAGTGCCCACGAGATTAAGCAGTTCTTC. This sequence encodes CSAHEIKQFF.

The genes are TRBV30 and TRBJ1-5; maybe TRBD1 (6 bases). The germline V gene has CDR1 GTSNPN and CDR2 SVGIG (reference sequence). Trimming stripped 3 bases from V and 2 bases from J, with 17 bases between. This CDR3 contains 16 residues. The CDR3 here is CAWSRGAGVGNQPQHF. CDR3 sequence (DNA): TGTGCCTGGAGCCGGGGGGCAGGGGTGGGCAATCAGCCCCAGCATTTT. Drawing the rest from reference TRBV30 and TRBJ1-5, the complete variable domain is SQTIHQWPATLVQPVGSPLSLECTVEGTSNPNLYWYRQAAGRGLQLLFYSVGIGQISSEVPQNLSASRPQDRQFILSSKKLLLSDSGFYLCAWSRGAGVGNQPQHFGDGTRLSIL.

This sequence joins TRBV6-5 and TRBJ1-2; D possibly corresponds to TRBD1 (6 bases). The germline CDR1 and CDR2 sequences are MNHEY and SVGAGI. Trimming left V 0 bases short and J 8 bases short, with 16 bases between. This CDR3 is built from 15 residues. The CDR3 loop reads CASSYSGGRGGGYTF. In nucleotides, the CDR3 is TGTGCCAGCAGTTACTCTGGAGGTAGAGGGGGAGGCTACACCTTC.

The chain's CDR3 is CATSRGLGSSYNSPLHF. The CDR3 DNA is TGTGCCACCAGCAGAGGGTTAGGGAGCTCCTATAATTCACCCCTCCACTTT. V and J are TRBV15 and TRBJ1-6, with D unclear. V lost 1 base and J lost 0, with 10 bases in between. Germline V gene lookup returns CDR1 LNHNV and CDR2 YYDKDF (reference sequence). The CDR3 has 17 amino acids. Full variable domain (missing parts from reference TRBV15 and TRBJ1-6): DAMVIQNPRYQVTQFGKPVTLSCSQTLNHNVMYWYQQKSSQAPKLLFHYYDKDFNNEADTPDNFQSRRPNTSFCFLDIRSPGLGDTAMYLCATSRGLGSSYNSPLHFGNGTRLTVT.

The CDR3: CSARVASPGTLPKALHF. The CDR3 DNA reads as TGCAGTGCTAGAGTTGCTTCCCCGGGGACACTCCCTAAGGCCCTCCACTTT. This sequence joins TRBV20-1 and TRBJ1-6; maybe TRBD1 (6 bases). The germline gives CDR1 DFQATT, CDR2 SNEGSKA (reference sequence). The germline V and J ends were trimmed by 1 base and 14 bases, with 27 bases remaining between them. This CDR3 is 17 amino acids long.

This clonotype was detected only a few times. The chain joins TRBV19 to TRBJ1-2; 7 bases are shared with TRBD1. Trimming cost V 4 bases and J 0 bases; bases outside gene matches: 5. CDR1 is LNHDA, CDR2 SQIVND, per germline (reference sequence). The CDR3 extends over 15 amino acids. CDR3 sequence (DNA): TGTGCCAGTAGTAAACCGGACAGGTCTAACTATGGCTACACCTTC. Amino acids: CASSKPDRSNYGYTF.

The chain joins TRBV6-2 or TRBV6-3 to TRBJ1-2; 9 bases match TRBD1. The V and J ends lost 0 bases and 9 bases, in that order; junction bases with no gene match: 2. The CDR3 is 13 residues long. From germline, CDR1 is MNHEY and CDR2 SVGEGT. DNA for the CDR3: TGTGCCAGCAGTTACTCGACAGGGGGTAGCTACACCTTC. Translating gives CASSYSTGGSYTF.

The V gene is TRBV5-4, the J gene TRBJ2-3, with a tentative D call TRBD2 (7 bases). Trimming shortened V by 6 bases and J by 2 bases, and 19 bases separated the two germline ends. Germline V CDR1 and CDR2: SGHNT, YYREEE (reference sequence). There are 16 residues in the CDR3. The CDR3, as DNA: TGTGCCAGCACCCCCGGGGGGCGGATTCTCACAGATACGCAGTATTTT. Protein: CASTPGGRILTDTQYF.

This clonotype was recorded only once. This chain uses TRBV20-1 with TRBJ2-2; 8 bases are shared with TRBD1. This CDR3 region has 14 residues. CDR1 is DFQATT and CDR2 is SNEGSKA in the germline V gene (reference sequence). V dropped 6 bases and J dropped 0; count of bases not matched to a gene: 3. Written as DNA, the CDR3 is TGCAGTGCAAGACAGGGGTCGAACACCGGGGAGCTGTTTTTT. The encoded protein is CSARQGSNTGELFF.

The chain couples TRBV18 to TRBJ2-5, with no clear D. The CDR3 has 12 amino acids. The germline gives CDR1 KGHSH, CDR2 LQKENI. V lost 3 bases and J 5 bases, leaving 7 bases between the germline ends. The CDR3 sequence: CASSPEWETQYF. The CDR3 bases are TGTGCCAGCTCACCGGAATGGGAGACCCAGTACTTC.

This clonotype has only a few counts. V gene TRBV7-9 combines with J gene TRBJ2-3; D is possibly TRBD2 (5 bases). Germline CDR1 is SEHNR and CDR2 is FQNEAQ (reference sequence). This CDR3 has 16 amino acids. Trimming shortened V by 0 bases and J by 4 bases, and 14 bases separated the two germline ends. Here the CDR3 DNA reads TGTGCCAGCAGCTTAGCTGTCATCAACGGGGCAGATACGCAGTATTTT. It codes for CASSLAVINGADTQYF.

This chain connects TRBV5-4 to TRBJ2-6; TRBD1 aligns across 7 bases. The CDR3 runs 16 residues. The V segment lost 5 bases and the J segment 0 bases; nucleotides outside the gene matches: 5. Germline assignment: CDR1 SGHNT and CDR2 YYREEE (reference sequence). CDR3 nucleotide sequence: TGTGCCAGCAGTCCGACAGGGAGCTCTGGGGCCAACGTCCTGACTTTC. It codes for CASSPTGSSGANVLTF.

This clonotype was seen only a few times. The V and J genes are TRBV7-9 and TRBJ1-6; 7 bases line up with TRBD1. This CDR3 is 14 amino acids long. Germline V gives CDR1 SEHNR, CDR2 FQNEAQ (reference sequence). Trimming took 4 bases from V and 9 from J; bases not matched to a gene: 6. The CDR3 region is CASSSHRGRSPLHF. The CDR3 nucleotides are TGTGCCAGCAGCTCCCACAGGGGTCGTTCACCCCTCCACTTT.

V is TRBV6-5 and J is TRBJ1-5, with a possible D match to TRBD1 (5 bases). The germline V and J ends were trimmed by 2 bases and 4 bases, with 12 bases remaining between them. Germline values: CDR1 MNHEY, CDR2 SVGAGI. This CDR3 spans 15 amino acids. This CDR3 is CASSYTRDSNQPQHF. CDR3 in DNA: TGTGCCAGCAGTTACACCCGGGACTCGAATCAGCCCCAGCATTTT.

The chain recombines TRBV19 with TRBJ2-5; either TRBD1 or TRBD2 may supply D (6 bases each). The V gene lost 6 bases and the J gene lost 2 bases, with 16 bases spanning the gap. Germline CDR1 reads LNHDA; CDR2 reads SQIVND (reference sequence). The CDR3 length is 15 residues. CDR3 sequence: CASRRIPGAQETQYF. The CDR3 coding sequence is TGTGCCAGTAGGCGGATCCCGGGGGCGCAAGAGACCCAGTACTTC.